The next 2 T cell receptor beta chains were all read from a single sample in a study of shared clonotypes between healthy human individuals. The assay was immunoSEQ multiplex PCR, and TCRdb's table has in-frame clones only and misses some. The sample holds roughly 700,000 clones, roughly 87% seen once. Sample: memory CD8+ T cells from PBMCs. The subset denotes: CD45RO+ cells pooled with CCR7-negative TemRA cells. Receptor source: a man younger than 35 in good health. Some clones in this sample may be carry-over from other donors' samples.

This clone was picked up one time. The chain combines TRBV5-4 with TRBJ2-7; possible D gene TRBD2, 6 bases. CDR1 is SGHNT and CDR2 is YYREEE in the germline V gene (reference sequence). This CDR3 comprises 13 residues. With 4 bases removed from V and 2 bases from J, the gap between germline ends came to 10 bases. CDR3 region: CASSQGLPYEQYF. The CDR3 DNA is TGTGCCAGCAGCCAGGGACTGCCCTACGAGCAGTACTTC.

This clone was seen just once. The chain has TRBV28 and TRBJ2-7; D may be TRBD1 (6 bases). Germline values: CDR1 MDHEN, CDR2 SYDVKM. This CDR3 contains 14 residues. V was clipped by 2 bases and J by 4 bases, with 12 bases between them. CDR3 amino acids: CASSLGTGLYEQYF. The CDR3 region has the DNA TGTGCCAGCAGTTTAGGAACAGGGTTGTACGAGCAGTACTTC.